This is a list of T cell receptor beta chains from one sample in a study of blood T cell repertoires in COVID-19. Repertoires were generated with immunoSEQ multiplex PCR, while TCRdb's copy carries only in-frame clones and drops some. The sample lists 140,000 to 150,000 clones, 88% seen once, with over 9.5% in the top ten. The specimen sequenced was peripheral blood. All receptors come from a man aged 55 to 70 with active or convalescent COVID-19. Both conserved end residues are part of each CDR3. D genes are given only for firm matches. For some rows the clone size is stated as once, few or many, or as a class when expanded; others skip it.

clone size,CDR3 length,D gene,V gene,J gene,CDR3 DNA,CDR3 protein
.,15,TRBD1,TRBV7-3,TRBJ2-1,TGTGCCAGCAGCGCAGACAGGGTTAGGAACAATGAGCAGTTCTTC,CASSADRVRNNEQFF
few,12,.,TRBV11-1,TRBJ2-7,TGTGCCAGCAGCTCCCGGGGGTACGAGCAGTACTTC,CASSSRGYEQYF
.,14,TRBD1,TRBV6-5,TRBJ2-7,TGTGCCAGCAAAAGGGACAGGTTAGCCTACGAGCAGTACTTC,CASKRDRLAYEQYF
.,12,.,TRBV2,TRBJ2-1,TGTGCCAGCAACAAAGAGGGTGCTGAGCAGTTCTTC,CASNKEGAEQFF
.,18,TRBD2,TRBV14,TRBJ2-3,TGTGCCAGCAGCCAAGATCTTAGACTAGCGGGACTCACAGATACGCAGTATTTT,CASSQDLRLAGLTDTQYF
once,16,TRBD2,TRBV7-9,TRBJ2-3,TGTGCCAGCAGCTCGGGACTAGCGGGAGACACAGATACGCAGTATTTT,CASSSGLAGDTDTQYF
.,15,TRBD2,TRBV7-9,TRBJ2-7,TGTGCCAGCAGCTTAGCCGGCGGGAGCTCCTACGAGCAGTACTTC,CASSLAGGSSYEQYF
.,12,.,TRBV10-2,TRBJ1-1,TGCGCCAGCAAACAGGGAGAGACTGAAGCTTTCTTT,CASKQGETEAFF
.,16,TRBD2,TRBV18,TRBJ2-7,TGTGCCAGCTCACAACTACGGACTAGCGGGAGCTACGAGCAGTACTTC,CASSQLRTSGSYEQYF
.,12,.,TRBV5-6,TRBJ2-2,TGTGCCAGCAGCTTGTATTCCGGGGAGCTGTTTTTT,CASSLYSGELFF
.,14,.,TRBV6-2/TRBV6-3,TRBJ1-5,TGTGCCAGCAGTTACGCAGGTCGCAATCAGCCCCAGCATTTT,CASSYAGRNQPQHF
.,15,TRBD2,TRBV6-5,TRBJ2-3,TGTGCCAGCAGTTACTCTAGCGGGAGGTCAGATACGCAGTATTTT,CASSYSSGRSDTQYF
.,15,TRBD2,TRBV11-2,TRBJ2-7,TGTGCCAGCAGGAAGACTAGCGGGCCCTCCTACGAGCAGTACTTC,CASRKTSGPSYEQYF
.,14,TRBD1,TRBV7-2,TRBJ2-7,TGTGCCAGCAGCTCTGGGACAGGGAACTACGAGCAGTACTTC,CASSSGTGNYEQYF
.,16,.,TRBV5-5,TRBJ1-2,TGTGCCAGCAGCTTGAGAGTCAGACAGGAACGCTATGGCTACACCTTC,CASSLRVRQERYGYTF
.,16,.,TRBV18,TRBJ2-1,TGTGCCAGCTCACCACCAGGACAAAGTTTCTACAATGAGCAGTTCTTC,CASSPPGQSFYNEQFF
.,13,.,TRBV19,TRBJ1-5,TGTGCCACCTCGGACAGAAACAATCAGCCCCAGCATTTT,CATSDRNNQPQHF
few,16,TRBD1,TRBV28,TRBJ2-3,TGTGCCAGCAGTACCCGGGACAGGGTTTTTCCAGATACGCAGTATTTT,CASSTRDRVFPDTQYF
few,18,TRBD2,TRBV27,TRBJ2-7,TGTGCCAGCAGTTTGGGACTAGCGGGATCCCACCGGTTATACGAGCAGTACTTC,CASSLGLAGSHRLYEQYF
.,14,.,TRBV6-6,TRBJ2-3,TGTGCCAGCAGTTACGTGGGAGGGGGAGATACGCAGTATTTT,CASSYVGGGDTQYF